There are a few counts of the clone carrying this TCR beta chain. CDR1 is SGHNT and CDR2 is YENEEA in the germline V gene. The CDR3 extends over 15 amino acids. J lost 4 bases, V lost 1 base, and 2 bases had no gene match. This sample was included in a study of cytomegalovirus exposure and HLA in healthy donors. A multiplex PCR was run with 60 Vbeta primers and 13 Jbeta primers. Only in-frame clones appear in the TCRdb table, and some are missing; sequencing was by immunoSEQ multiplex PCR. The sample has more than 100,000 clones, approximately 8.9% seen once. The sequenced material came from PBMCs. V usage is TRBV11-3 and J usage is TRBJ2-5, with TRBD2 matching 11 bases. This TCR derives from a woman in her forties in good health and CMV-seropositive. The CDR3 sequence: CASSLVLAGGETQYF. The CDR3 DNA reads as TGTGCCAGCAGCTTAGTCCTAGCGGGGGGAGAGACCCAGTACTTC.